A single sample is the source of the 20 T cell receptor beta chains below, sequenced in a study of blood T cell repertoires in COVID-19. Measured with immunoSEQ multiplex PCR; TCRdb has only the in-frame clones, and not every one. Among some 65,000 clones listed, more than 75% were seen once. Material: peripheral blood. These receptor sequences come from a middle-aged man with COVID-19, enrolled during active disease.

The V call is TRBV6-4, the J call TRBJ2-2, with 8 bases fitting TRBD1. Germline V lookup: CDR1 MRHNA, CDR2 SNTAGT. The V gene end was trimmed by 3 bases and the J gene end by 5 bases; junction bases not matched to a gene: 5. This CDR3 has 15 residues. The CDR3 spells CASSDDRGETGELFF. CDR3 bases: TGTGCCAGCAGTGATGACAGGGGAGAAACCGGGGAGCTGTTTTTT.

The chain links TRBV28 to TRBJ1-4; possibly TRBD1 for D (6 bases). The germline V gene encodes CDR1 MDHEN and CDR2 SYDVKM. The CDR3 has 14 amino acids. Trimming removed 6 bases from V and 8 bases from J, with 16 bases in between. This chain's CDR3 is CASSLRGGDEKLFF. In DNA form, the CDR3 reads TGTGCCAGCAGCCTAAGGGGGGGGGACGAAAAACTGTTTTTT.

The rearrangement joins TRBV7-9 to TRBJ2-5; a weak D match, TRBD2 (6 bases). The CDR3 runs to 16 residues. Trimming left V 0 bases short and J 4 bases short, with 15 bases between. The germline gives CDR1 SEHNR, CDR2 FQNEAQ (reference sequence). CDR3 protein: CASSLAGRTRVETQYF. The CDR3 DNA reads TGTGCCAGCAGCTTAGCGGGGAGGACAAGGGTAGAGACCCAGTACTTC.

In this sample, this clone turned up a few times. The V and J genes are TRBV5-4 and TRBJ1-3; TRBD1 matches at 9 bases. Germline V gene data show CDR1 as SGHNT and CDR2 as YYREEE (reference sequence). With V trimmed by 4 bases and J by 0 bases, 11 bases remained unmatched. The CDR3 loop spans 18 amino acids. The CDR3 DNA sequence: TGTGCCAGCAGCCTAGGACAGGGGACCGCAGTCTCTGGAAACACCATATATTTT. Translating gives CASSLGQGTAVSGNTIYF.

This sequence joins TRBV3-1 (or the pseudogene TRBV3-2) and TRBJ2-3; 8 bases align to TRBD1. Germline trimming cut 2 bases from V and 0 bases from J; bases unmatched to any gene: 4. Per the germline V gene, CDR1 is LGHDT and CDR2 is YNNKEL (reference sequence). The CDR3 runs to 16 residues. CDR3 protein: CASSQSYRGSTDTQYF. CDR3 nucleotides: TGTGCCAGCAGCCAATCATACAGGGGGAGCACAGATACGCAGTATTTT.

This clone was recorded only once. V and J are TRBV27 and TRBJ1-2, with 7 bases identical to TRBD1. The CDR3 contains 13 residues. Looked up from germline, CDR1 is MNHEY and CDR2 is SMNVEV (reference sequence). V dropped 6 bases and J dropped 4; count of bases not matched to a gene: 5. The CDR3 here is CASSLTGVYGYTF. CDR3 sequence (DNA): TGTGCCAGCAGCCTAACAGGGGTCTATGGCTACACCTTC.

The rearrangement links TRBV28 to TRBJ1-1, with 11 bases matching TRBD1. The CDR3 is made up of 16 amino acids. Unmatched junction bases numbered 4, after V lost 1 base and J lost 3 bases. Germline CDR1 is MDHEN and CDR2 is SYDVKM. The CDR3 region has the DNA TGTGCCAGCAGTTTATTCGCGGGACAGGGGGACACTGAAGCTTTCTTT. Translation: CASSLFAGQGDTEAFF.

The V gene is TRBV28, the J gene TRBJ2-5; TRBD1 is a possible D gene (6 bases). The V end lost 2 bases, the J end lost 1 base, and 8 bases lay between the germline ends. The germline V gene encodes CDR1 MDHEN and CDR2 SYDVKM. This CDR3 is built from 14 residues. CDR3 bases: TGTGCCAGCAGTTTACCGACAGGCCAAGAGACCCAGTACTTC. This translates into CASSLPTGQETQYF.

The V call is TRBV28, the J call TRBJ2-3; 10 nucleotides line up with TRBD2. The CDR3 is made up of 16 amino acids. CDR1 is MDHEN and CDR2 is SYDVKM in the germline V gene. The J segment lost 6 bases and the V segment lost 6 bases, leaving 12 bases of the junction unmatched. The CDR3: CASSLLGAGGHDTQYF. CDR3 coding DNA: TGTGCCAGCAGCCTGTTAGGAGCGGGGGGGCATGATACGCAGTATTTT.

This clone showed up just once. CDR3 amino acids: CASSGSGGAGYEQYF. CDR3 nucleotide sequence: TGTGCCAGCAGCGGTAGCGGGGGGGCCGGTTACGAGCAGTACTTC. V usage is TRBV7-6 and J usage is TRBJ2-7, with 11 nucleotides matching TRBD2. V trimming: 5 bases; J trimming: 4 bases; junction bases outside the gene matches: 7. This CDR3 is 15 amino acids long. Per germline, CDR1 SGHVS and CDR2 FNYEAQ.

This clone was observed a few times. This CDR3 is also generated by other DNA sequences in the sample. The chain recombines TRBV19 with TRBJ2-3; TRBD2 aligns across 9 bases. J lost 1 base, V lost 4 bases, and 0 bases had no gene match. CDR3 length: 14 amino acids. CDR1 and CDR2 (germline): LNHDA, SQIVND (reference sequence). This chain's CDR3 is CASSRLAGTDTQYF. CDR3 coding DNA: TGTGCCAGTAGTAGACTAGCGGGCACAGATACGCAGTATTTT.

The chain carries TRBV28 and TRBJ1-5; D might be TRBD1 (6 bases). The CDR3 is made up of 14 amino acids. CDR1 is MDHEN and CDR2 is SYDVKM in the germline V gene. V lost 6 bases and J lost 6, with 15 bases in between. The CDR3 DNA reads TGTGCCAGCAGATCCTACAGGGATGGTCAGCCCCAGCATTTT. Its protein is CASRSYRDGQPQHF.

This clone was seen a few times. The chain uses TRBV5-1 and TRBJ1-1; D unresolved. Trimming took off 4 bases at V and 3 bases at J, with 16 bases between the two ends. This CDR3 spans 15 amino acids. CDR1 and CDR2 from the germline V gene are SGHRS and YFSETQ. The CDR3 loop is CASSPPGRRDTEAFF. The CDR3 coding sequence is TGCGCCAGCAGCCCCCCCGGCCGCCGGGACACTGAAGCTTTCTTT. The full variable domain, completed using reference TRBV5-1 and TRBJ1-1, is KAGVTQTPRYLIKTRGQQVTLSCSPISGHRSVSWYQQTPGQGLQFLFEYFSETQRNKGNFPGRFSGRQFSNSRSEMNVSTLELGDSALYLCASSPPGRRDTEAFFGQGTRLTVV.

V gene TRBV10-2 combines with J gene TRBJ1-1; tentative D call: TRBD1 (5 bases). V was pared by 4 bases and J by 1 base, with 10 bases between. The germline CDR1 and CDR2 sequences are WSHSY and SAAADI. The CDR3 extends over 14 amino acids. The chain's CDR3 is CASSAPGQNTEAFF. The CDR3 DNA reads as TGCGCCAGCAGTGCCCCCGGACAGAACACTGAAGCTTTCTTT.

The chain is built from TRBV6-1 and TRBJ1-1; no reliable D call. Germline V gives CDR1 MNHNS, CDR2 SASEGT. CDR3 size: 14 residues. The ends were cut back, 2 bases at V and 5 bases at J, with 12 bases in the middle. Here the CDR3 reads CASSEFLIETEAFF. As DNA, the CDR3 is TGTGCCAGCAGTGAATTTCTCATAGAAACTGAAGCTTTCTTT.

The chain combines TRBV15 with TRBJ1-2; D not certain. Trimming pared 0 bases from V and 8 bases from J, leaving 13 bases between. This CDR3 has 14 residues. From germline, CDR1 is LNHNV and CDR2 YYDKDF (reference sequence). The CDR3 DNA sequence: TGTGCCACCAGCAGAGAGGGCGGGGTCGAAGGCTACACCTTC. This encodes CATSREGGVEGYTF.

CDR3 coding DNA: TGTGCCAGCAGCTCTCTAGCGGGGGGGCCGGGTACGCAGTATTTT. Translated, it gives CASSSLAGGPGTQYF. The gene calls are TRBV13 and TRBJ2-3; 12 bases are a match to TRBD2. The germline gives CDR1 PRHDT, CDR2 FYEKMQ (reference sequence). CDR3 size: 15 residues. Germline trimming cut 4 bases from V and 8 bases from J; bases unmatched to any gene: 7.

This clone was observed once. This sequence joins TRBV6-2 or TRBV6-3 and TRBJ1-5, with TRBD1 identical over 9 bases. CDR3 length equals 19 residues. The germline V gene encodes CDR1 MNHEY and CDR2 SVGEGT. Trimming removed 5 bases from V and 2 bases from J; junction bases left unmatched: 16. The DNA for the CDR3 is TGTGCCAGCAGTCCGACCGGGTGGGACAGGGTCTATCGCAATCAGCCCCAGCATTTT. Translating gives CASSPTGWDRVYRNQPQHF.

J is TRBJ1-4 and V is TRBV7-6; D perhaps matches TRBD1 (6 bases). The CDR3 totals 15 residues. V was shortened by 5 bases and J by 2 bases, with 12 bases between the two germline ends. Germline CDR1 is SGHVS and CDR2 is FNYEAQ. DNA for the CDR3: TGTGCCAGCAGCCCCGACAGGAACACTAATGAAAAACTGTTTTTT. Translated, it gives CASSPDRNTNEKLFF.

The chain uses TRBV7-9 and TRBJ2-5; TRBD2 is a possible D gene (6 bases). Trimming stripped 4 bases from V and 4 bases from J, with 19 bases between. CDR3 length: 16 amino acids. Germline loops: CDR1 SEHNR, CDR2 FQNEAQ (reference sequence). CDR3 amino acids: CASSSSLRAGGETQYF. CDR3 DNA sequence: TGTGCCAGCAGCTCCTCATTGCGGGCCGGGGGAGAGACCCAGTACTTC.